A selection of T cell receptor beta chains follows, all from one sample in a study of T cell responses to AZD1222 COVID-19 vaccine. Method: immunoSEQ multiplex PCR; TCRdb's copy keeps in-frame clones and lacks some. The sample consists of 100,000 to 120,000 clones, approximately 92% of them appearing once. Specimen: peripheral blood, collected 28 days after the second AZD1222 dose. Receptors originate from an adult who received the AZD1222 COVID-19 vaccine. Each CDR3 is given with its conserved first and last residue. Each record gives: clone size, D gene, J gene, V gene, CDR3 DNA, CDR3 protein. D genes are given only for firm matches. Clone size appears in some rows only: once, few, many, or a class for an expanded clone.

>NA|NA|TRBJ1-5|TRBV28
TGTGCCAGCACTCCGACAGGTACTAGCAATCAGCCCCAGCATTTT
CASTPTGTSNQPQHF
>once|TRBD1|TRBJ2-3|TRBV5-1
TGCGCCAGCAGCCACACGGACAGGGTCCACACAGATACGCAGTATTTT
CASSHTDRVHTDTQYF
>NA|NA|TRBJ1-5|TRBV7-2
TGTGCCAGCAGCTTCGATTACAGGGAGTATCAGCCCCAGCATTTT
CASSFDYREYQPQHF
>NA|NA|TRBJ2-3|TRBV7-6
TGTGCCAGCAGCTTAGATCGGTCAGGGGGGGCAGATACGCAGTATTTT
CASSLDRSGGADTQYF
>NA|NA|TRBJ2-7|TRBV4-3
TGCGCCAGCAGCCAAGGAGGAACCTACGAGCAGTACTTC
CASSQGGTYEQYF
>NA|TRBD1|TRBJ1-1|TRBV10-1
TGCGCCAGCAGCAGGGACAGGTCTACTGAAGCTTTCTTT
CASSRDRSTEAFF
>NA|NA|TRBJ1-1|TRBV5-1
TGCGCCAGCAGCTTGTCGGGTGGGGGCGGCACTGAAGCTTTCTTT
CASSLSGGGGTEAFF
>NA|NA|TRBJ2-5|TRBV7-9
TGTGCCAGCAGCTTTCAAGACACCCAGTACTTC
CASSFQDTQYF
>NA|NA|TRBJ1-5|TRBV9
TGTGCCAGCAGCGTTGTGTCCGGCTGCAATCAGCCCCAGCATTTT
CASSVVSGCNQPQHF
>NA|NA|TRBJ1-1|TRBV7-9
TGTGCCAGCAGCTTATCTGGGCAGAACACTGAAGCTTTCTTT
CASSLSGQNTEAFF
>NA|NA|TRBJ2-5|TRBV5-6
TGTGCCAGCAGCTGGGGGCCACAAGAGACCCAGTACTTC
CASSWGPQETQYF
>NA|TRBD1|TRBJ1-4|TRBV7-8
TGTGCCAGCAGCCTGGGACAGGGACGGGAAAAACTGTTTTTT
CASSLGQGREKLFF
>NA|NA|TRBJ2-3|TRBV10-3
TGTGCCATCAGTGAAGGCAGGGGAGCCACAGATACGCAGTATTTT
CAISEGRGATDTQYF
>NA|TRBD1|TRBJ1-1|TRBV28
TGTGCCAGCAGTTTCTACAGGGGCGTAATTACTGAAGCTTTCTTT
CASSFYRGVITEAFF
>NA|NA|TRBJ2-7|TRBV27
TGTGCCAGCAGTTTATCGCCAGGACGCGAGCAGTACTTC
CASSLSPGREQYF
>NA|NA|TRBJ2-6|TRBV19
TGTGCCAGTAGTTTGGTCGCGGGGGCCAACGTCCTGACTTTC
CASSLVAGANVLTF
>NA|NA|TRBJ1-2|TRBV4-2
TGTGCCAGCAGCCATGAGACGCCTCAAGCCAGGGCCCACTATGGCTACACCTTC
CASSHETPQARAHYGYTF
>NA|NA|TRBJ1-2|TRBV6-5
TGTGCCAGCAGTACGGGGGACACCAACTATGGCTACACCTTC
CASSTGDTNYGYTF
>once|NA|TRBJ1-4|TRBV7-9
TGTGCCAGCAGTCACAGCGGAGCGAGTGAAAAACTGTTTTTT
CASSHSGASEKLFF
>NA|TRBD1|TRBJ1-6|TRBV7-6
TGTGCCAGCAGCTTCTCAGGGGGGTACTCACCCCTCCACTTT
CASSFSGGYSPLHF
>NA|NA|TRBJ1-1|TRBV28
TGTGCCAGCAGTTTATCGACCCGAGAAGCTTTCTTT
CASSLSTREAFF
>NA|NA|TRBJ1-5|TRBV6-5
TGTGCCAGCAGTACCGCGGGCCACCGGCCCCAGCATTTT
CASSTAGHRPQHF